This T cell receptor (beta chain) appears in the sequencing data of a study of shared clonotypes between healthy human individuals. Splitting of each subset's genomic DNA was done evenly across several immunoSEQ plates. Each unsorted PBMC replicate got 300 ng genomic DNA, some 30,000 genomes. Sequencing was performed on unsorted PBMC DNA using ten immunoSEQ deep assay plates. Only in-frame clones appear in the TCRdb table, and some are missing; sequencing was by immunoSEQ multiplex PCR. Of hundreds of thousands of clones in the sample, 79% were seen once. The sequence was collected from a woman aged 40 to 49 in good health. Some clones in this sample may be carry-over from other donors' samples. The sample comprised PBMCs.

CDR3 region: CASSFTGTDQPQHF. CDR3 coding DNA: TGTGCCAGCAGCTTCACCGGGACAGATCAGCCCCAGCATTTT. The chain joins TRBV7-9 to TRBJ1-5, with 7 bases aligning to TRBD1. Germline-derived CDR1 and CDR2 are SEHNR and FQNEAQ (reference sequence). V trimming: 3 bases; J trimming: 5 bases; junction bases outside the gene matches: 4. This CDR3 region has 14 residues.